The T cell receptor (beta chain) under discussion was sequenced for a study of Ad26.COV2.S vaccination and SARS-CoV-2 variants. General study findings and limits: Post-vaccination breadth of spike-specific CD8+ and CD4+ T cell responses was reportedly substantial.

Using immunoSEQ multiplex PCR, the repertoire was profiled, and TCRdb retains in-frame clones only, with some absent. The data hold roughly 460,000 clones, with 80% to 90% observed a single time. The treatment denotes: some 20 received Ad26.COV2.S at low or high dose, single or two shots; several received placebo; per-sample allocation not given. Day 63 after the first vaccine or placebo injection was the time point for sampling. With V trimmed by 2 bases and J by 2 bases, 5 bases remained unmatched. CDR1 ENHRY and CDR2 SYGVKD come from the germline V gene. This CDR3 spans 15 amino acids. A remark on this clone: Antigen unknown.

This rearrangement joins TRBV10-3 to TRBJ2-5; 7 bases match TRBD1. This receptor was obtained from a person aged 18-65 years who received the Ad26.COV2.S COVID-19 vaccine or a placebo. The sample was peripheral blood, taken in a trial of Ad26.COV2.S vaccine versus placebo. As DNA, the CDR3 is TGTGCCATCAGTGAGGGGACAGTGACTCAAGAGACCCAGTACTTC. Encoded protein: CAISEGTVTQETQYF.